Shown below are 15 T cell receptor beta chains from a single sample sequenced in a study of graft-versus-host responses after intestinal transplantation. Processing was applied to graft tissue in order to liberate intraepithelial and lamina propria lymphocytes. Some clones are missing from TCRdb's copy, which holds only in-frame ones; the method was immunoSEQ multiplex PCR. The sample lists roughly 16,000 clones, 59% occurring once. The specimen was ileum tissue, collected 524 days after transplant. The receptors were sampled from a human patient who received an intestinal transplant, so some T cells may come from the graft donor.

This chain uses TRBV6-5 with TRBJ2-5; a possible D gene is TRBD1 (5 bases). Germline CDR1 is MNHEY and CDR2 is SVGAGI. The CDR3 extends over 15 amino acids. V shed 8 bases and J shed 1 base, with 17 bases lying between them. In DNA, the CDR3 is TGTGCCAGCTCCTATAACACAGGTGTCCAAGAGACCCAGTACTTC. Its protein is CASSYNTGVQETQYF.

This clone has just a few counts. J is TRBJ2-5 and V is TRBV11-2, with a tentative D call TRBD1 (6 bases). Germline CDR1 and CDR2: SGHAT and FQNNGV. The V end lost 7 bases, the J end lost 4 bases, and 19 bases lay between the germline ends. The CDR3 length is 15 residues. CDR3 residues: CASTPTGPGLETQYF. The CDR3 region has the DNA TGTGCCAGCACCCCGACAGGCCCTGGTCTAGAGACCCAGTACTTC.

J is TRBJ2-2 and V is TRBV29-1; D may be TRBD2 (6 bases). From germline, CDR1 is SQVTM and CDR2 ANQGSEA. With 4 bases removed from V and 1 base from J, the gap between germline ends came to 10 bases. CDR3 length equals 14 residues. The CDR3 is CSVVGTLNTGELFF. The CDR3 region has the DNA TGCAGCGTTGTGGGGACTCTGAACACCGGGGAGCTGTTTTTT.

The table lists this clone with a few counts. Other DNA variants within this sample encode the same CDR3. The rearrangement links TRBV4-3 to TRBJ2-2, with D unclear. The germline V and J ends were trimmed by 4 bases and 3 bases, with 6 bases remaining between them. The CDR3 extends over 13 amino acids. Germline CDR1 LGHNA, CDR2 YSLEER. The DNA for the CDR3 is TGCGCCAGCAGCCCGGGTTACACCGGGGAGCTGTTTTTT. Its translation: CASSPGYTGELFF.

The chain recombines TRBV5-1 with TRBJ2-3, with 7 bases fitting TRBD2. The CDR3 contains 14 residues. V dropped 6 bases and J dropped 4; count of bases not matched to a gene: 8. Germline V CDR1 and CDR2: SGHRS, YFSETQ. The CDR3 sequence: CASNNGGNADTQYF. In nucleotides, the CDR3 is TGCGCCAGCAACAACGGGGGGAACGCAGATACGCAGTATTTT.

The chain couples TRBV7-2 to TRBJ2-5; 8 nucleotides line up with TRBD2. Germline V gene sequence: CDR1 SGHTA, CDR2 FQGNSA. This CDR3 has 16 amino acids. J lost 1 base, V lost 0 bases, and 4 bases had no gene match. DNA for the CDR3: TGTGCCAGCAGCTTAGCGTTGGCGGGGGGCCAAGAGACCCAGTACTTC. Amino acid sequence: CASSLALAGGQETQYF.

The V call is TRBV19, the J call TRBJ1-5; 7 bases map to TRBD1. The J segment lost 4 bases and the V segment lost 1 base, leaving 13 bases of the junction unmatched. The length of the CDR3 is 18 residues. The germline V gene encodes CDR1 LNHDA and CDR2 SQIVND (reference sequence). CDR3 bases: TGTGCCAGTAGTATAGGCCCTCCCAGGACAGGAATAAATCAGCCCCAGCATTTT. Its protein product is CASSIGPPRTGINQPQHF.

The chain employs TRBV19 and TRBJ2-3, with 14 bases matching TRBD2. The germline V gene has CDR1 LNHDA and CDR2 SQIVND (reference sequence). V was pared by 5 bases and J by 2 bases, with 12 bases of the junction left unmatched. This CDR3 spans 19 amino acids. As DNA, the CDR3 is TGTGCCAGTAGTTCAGGACTAGCGGGGGGTCGTCGTTACACAGATACGCAGTATTTT. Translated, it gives CASSSGLAGGRRYTDTQYF.

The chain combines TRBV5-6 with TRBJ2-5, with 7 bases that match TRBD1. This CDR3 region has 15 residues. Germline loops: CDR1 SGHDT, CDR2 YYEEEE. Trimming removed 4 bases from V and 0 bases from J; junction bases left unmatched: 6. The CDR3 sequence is CASSPRGLYQETQYF. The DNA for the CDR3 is TGTGCCAGCAGCCCCAGGGGGTTGTACCAAGAGACCCAGTACTTC.

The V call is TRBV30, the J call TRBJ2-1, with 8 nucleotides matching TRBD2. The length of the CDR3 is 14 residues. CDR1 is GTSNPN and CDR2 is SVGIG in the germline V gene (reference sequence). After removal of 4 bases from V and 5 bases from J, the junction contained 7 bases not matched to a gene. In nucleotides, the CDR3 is TGTGCCTGGAATCGCGGGGGGCCTAACAATGAGCAGTTCTTC. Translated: CAWNRGGPNNEQFF.

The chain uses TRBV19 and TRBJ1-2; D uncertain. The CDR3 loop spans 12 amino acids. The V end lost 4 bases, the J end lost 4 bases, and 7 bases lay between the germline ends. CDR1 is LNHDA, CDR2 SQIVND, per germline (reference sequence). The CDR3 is CASSRSSYGYTF. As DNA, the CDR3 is TGTGCCAGTAGTAGGAGCAGCTATGGCTACACCTTC.

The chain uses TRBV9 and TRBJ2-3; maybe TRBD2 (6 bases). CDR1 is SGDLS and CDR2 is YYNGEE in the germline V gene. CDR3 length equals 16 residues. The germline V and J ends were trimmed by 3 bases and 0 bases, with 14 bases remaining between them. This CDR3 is CASSANSGTSTDTQYF. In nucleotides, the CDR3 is TGTGCCAGCAGCGCTAATTCCGGGACTAGCACAGATACGCAGTATTTT.

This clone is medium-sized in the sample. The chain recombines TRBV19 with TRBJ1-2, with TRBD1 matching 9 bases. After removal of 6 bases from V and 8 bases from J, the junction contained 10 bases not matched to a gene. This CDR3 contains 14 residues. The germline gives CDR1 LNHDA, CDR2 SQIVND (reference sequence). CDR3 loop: CASRSGTGFEGYTF. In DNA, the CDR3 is TGTGCCAGTAGATCCGGGACAGGGTTTGAGGGCTACACCTTC.

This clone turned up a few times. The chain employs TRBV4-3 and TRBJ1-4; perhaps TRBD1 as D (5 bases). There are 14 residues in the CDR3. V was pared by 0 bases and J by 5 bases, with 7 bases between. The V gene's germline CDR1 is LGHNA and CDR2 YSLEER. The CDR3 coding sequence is TGCGCCAGCAGCCAAGAGTCAGGGAATGAAAAACTGTTTTTT. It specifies CASSQESGNEKLFF.

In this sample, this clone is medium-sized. The CDR3 loop is CAWIRSSSMNTEAFF. CDR3 DNA sequence: TGTGCCTGGATTCGTAGTTCCTCCATGAACACTGAAGCTTTCTTT. The chain combines TRBV30 with TRBJ1-1; the D is unclear. The CDR3 is 15 amino acids. V was shortened by 4 bases and J by 0 bases, with 15 bases between the two germline ends. Germline V gene lookup returns CDR1 GTSNPN and CDR2 SVGIG (reference sequence).